This T cell receptor (beta chain) was captured by sequencing in a study of shared clonotypes between healthy human individuals. The CDR3 loop spans 17 amino acids. Germline assignment: CDR1 MNHEY and CDR2 SMNVEV (reference sequence). The V segment lost 6 bases and the J segment 3 bases; nucleotides outside the gene matches: 15. For sorted subsets, 150 to 200 ng DNA per replicate equaled 33,000 or so T cell genomes. Here immunoSEQ multiplex PCR was the method, and the copy in TCRdb shows in-frame clones only, minus some. The data hold 2 million to 2.5 million clones, with 85% to 95% observed a single time.

What was sequenced was naive CD4+ T cells from PBMCs. Specified subset: CD45RA+ positively selected. This sequence originates from a young man in good health. Some clones in this sample may be carry-over from other donors' samples. The chain employs TRBV27 and TRBJ1-1; 8 nucleotides agree with TRBD1. CDR3 nucleotides: TGTGCCAGCAGCAACCAGGGGGCTCTCGGGTGGTACACTGAAGCTTTCTTT. This encodes CASSNQGALGWYTEAFF.